The present entry profiles one TCR beta chain with its context. The CDR3 spans 16 residues. V gave up 5 bases and J gave up 5 bases; unmatched junction bases: 9. Germline V lookup: CDR1 SGHTA, CDR2 FQGNSA. The data are from a study of T cell changes during pregnancy in multiple sclerosis. The protocol was immunoSEQ multiplex PCR, while the TCRdb copy is restricted to in-frame clones and leaves out a portion. The sample lists tens of thousands of clones, about 88% occurring once. The sample here was CD8+ T cells from peripheral blood mononuclear cells, taken in the third trimester of pregnancy. The source is a female donor with multiple sclerosis, enrolled in a pregnancy study. The chain joins TRBV7-2 to TRBJ2-1; 10 bases map to TRBD2. The CDR3 is CASSQKGAGGNNEQFF. The CDR3 DNA is TGTGCCAGCAGCCAAAAAGGAGCGGGAGGGAACAATGAGCAGTTCTTC.